This T cell receptor beta chain was retrieved from a study of shared clonotypes between healthy human individuals. Points from the study as a whole: Rarefaction gave evidence that sorted-subset sequencing remained incomplete despite large depth.

Trimming cost V 7 bases and J 11 bases, with 14 bases left between them. The CDR3 spans 11 residues. Germline V gives CDR1 SNHLY, CDR2 FYNNEI. Once extracted for a subset, genomic DNA was divided evenly among several immunoSEQ plates. Template for every sorted-subset replicate PCR totaled approximately 0.2 ug DNA, tens of thousands of T cell genomes. Profiling relied on immunoSEQ multiplex PCR, and the TCRdb table lists in-frame clones only, not all of them. The table has millions of clones, approximately 90% seen once; the top ten hold roughly 0.13%. For this clone: What it recognizes is unknown.

This TCR came from a man aged 18 to 30 in good health. The chain joins TRBV2 to TRBJ2-5, with D hard to call. The sequencing input was naive CD4+ T cells sorted from blood. Subset noted: CD45RA+ positively selected. The CDR3 reads CASTRSQEQYF. The DNA of the CDR3 is TGTGCCAGCACACGGTCGCAAGAGCAGTACTTC.